This T cell receptor (beta chain) was sequenced for a study of metastatic and nonmetastatic thyroid tumors. Study details: Repertoires from blood and tumor or nodule tissue of malignant and benign thyroid patients were compared. Findings and caveats of the study: For both blood and tumor, malignant thyroid tumors reportedly showed significantly higher TCR beta diversity than benign nodules did.

From germline, CDR1 is MNHNS and CDR2 SASEGT. V lost 8 bases to trimming and J lost 3 bases, with 22 bases between them. This CDR3 has 16 residues. Authors' analysis steps: Differences in CDR3 between clinicopathological groups were drawn on to build a classifier intended to discriminate distant-metastatic papillary thyroid cancer patients. TCRdb ran MiXCR on the PCR reads. These V and J calls are TCRdb output, not the study's own analysis. The table lists about 28,000 clones, under 20% of them singletons. By share of the sample, this clone is medium-sized. The antigen is undetermined. No patient had received any treatment before thyroid surgery.

Material for sequencing was blood. The chain recombines TRBV6-1 with TRBJ1-1, with a tentative D call TRBD1 (6 bases). This TCR was recovered from a female donor with papillary thyroid cancer or a benign thyroid nodule (not recorded which). Some clones in this sample may be carry-over from other donors' samples. CDR3 region: CASVPKYREGYTEAFF. The CDR3 region has the DNA TGTGCCAGCGTTCCGAAATACAGGGAGGGTTACACTGAAGCTTTCTTT.